A selection of T cell receptor beta chains follows, all from one sample in a study of blood T cell repertoires in COVID-19. Profiled with immunoSEQ multiplex PCR; TCRdb holds only in-frame clones, not every one. The top ten hold 2% to 3% of the sample, which has under 250,000 clones, 75% to 90% seen once. Material for sequencing was peripheral blood. The receptors were gathered from a man younger than 45 with COVID-19, enrolled during active disease. CDR3s include the opening cysteine and the closing phenylalanine or tryptophan. Each record gives: D gene, clone size, V gene, J gene, CDR3 protein, CDR3 DNA. The D gene is left open where the match is weak. Clone size is not always given. Where it is, it says once, few, many or a class for expanded clones.

TRBD1,-,TRBV5-8,TRBJ1-2,CASSGGFRDRAVRYGYTF,TGTGCCAGCAGCGGTGGTTTCCGGGACAGGGCCGTAAGGTATGGCTACACCTTC
TRBD2,many,TRBV11-3,TRBJ2-1,CASSLKSGGYNEQFF,TGTGCCAGCAGCTTAAAGAGCGGGGGCTACAATGAGCAGTTCTTC
TRBD1,-,TRBV30,TRBJ1-2,CAWSVGTGIVFNYGYTF,TGTGCCTGGAGTGTAGGGACAGGGATAGTCTTTAACTATGGCTACACCTTC
-,-,TRBV11-2,TRBJ2-1,CASSLGWGPYNEQFF,TGTGCCAGCAGCTTAGGGTGGGGCCCCTACAATGAGCAGTTCTTC
-,-,TRBV5-1,TRBJ1-2,CASSLAGMGFYGYTF,TGCGCCAGCAGCTTGGCCGGGATGGGCTTCTATGGCTACACCTTC
-,once,TRBV18,TRBJ1-1,CASSPNPGNTEAFF,TGTGCCAGCTCACCAAATCCAGGGAACACTGAAGCTTTCTTT
-,-,TRBV4-3,TRBJ2-2,CASSHQGTGELFF,TGCGCCAGCAGCCATCAGGGGACCGGGGAGCTGTTTTTT
TRBD1,once,TRBV29-1,TRBJ2-6,CSVRTGGPNVLTF,TGCAGCGTGAGGACAGGGGGCCCCAACGTCCTGACTTTC
-,-,TRBV28,TRBJ1-6,CASSLDGNSPLHF,TGTGCCAGCAGTTTAGACGGGAATTCACCCCTCCACTTT
-,-,TRBV6-5,TRBJ1-5,CASSYSMSGQPQHF,TGTGCCAGCAGTTACTCGATGAGCGGTCAGCCCCAGCATTTT
TRBD1,few,TRBV19,TRBJ1-2,CASTPTWTGKRYGYTF,TGTGCCAGTACTCCCACTTGGACAGGTAAACGCTATGGCTACACCTTC
TRBD1,-,TRBV5-5,TRBJ1-2,CASSLKGAPNGYTF,TGTGCCAGCAGCTTAAAGGGGGCGCCGAATGGCTACACCTTC
TRBD2,-,TRBV11-1,TRBJ2-3,CASSSSGTSWDTQYF,TGTGCCAGCAGCTCCTCCGGGACTAGCTGGGATACGCAGTATTTT
-,-,TRBV2,TRBJ2-2,CASSVNWRINTGELFF,TGTGCCAGCAGTGTGAATTGGAGAATAAACACCGGGGAGCTGTTTTTT
-,-,TRBV6-5,TRBJ1-2,CASSYLGSYGYTF,TGTGCCAGCAGTTACTTGGGCAGCTATGGCTACACCTTC
TRBD1,-,TRBV27,TRBJ2-1,CASSPYRGLYYNEQFF,TGTGCCAGCAGCCCGTACAGGGGGCTCTACTACAATGAGCAGTTCTTC
-,-,TRBV11-3,TRBJ2-2,CASSASSTGELFF,TGTGCCAGCAGCGCCTCTAGCACCGGGGAGCTGTTTTTT
TRBD2,-,TRBV7-2,TRBJ2-2,CASTHPPGGRNTGELFF,TGTGCCAGCACTCATCCCCCGGGGGGTAGGAACACCGGGGAGCTGTTTTTT
TRBD2,-,TRBV5-1,TRBJ2-3,CASSLVSGGTTDTQYF,TGCGCCAGCAGCTTGGTTAGCGGGGGGACCACAGATACGCAGTATTTT
TRBD2,-,TRBV27,TRBJ2-7,CASSSPGSGGGEQYF,TGTGCCAGCAGCTCCCCAGGATCGGGAGGGGGAGAGCAGTACTTC
-,-,TRBV4-2,TRBJ2-5,CASSQALRSGQETQYF,TGTGCCAGCAGCCAAGCCCTAAGGAGCGGCCAAGAGACCCAGTACTTC
-,-,TRBV28,TRBJ2-3,CASSLTTSGQYF,TGTGCCAGCAGCCTTACTACCTCTGGGCAGTATTTT
TRBD1,few,TRBV7-9,TRBJ2-2,CASSLTGVTGELFF,TGTGCCAGCAGCTTGACAGGGGTTACCGGGGAGCTGTTTTTT
TRBD2,-,TRBV7-3,TRBJ2-1,CASSPLSGGPYNEQFF,TGTGCCAGCAGCCCCCTCAGCGGGGGGCCATACAATGAGCAGTTCTTC
TRBD1,-,TRBV7-3,TRBJ1-2,CASEKTGAGDYGYTF,TGTGCCAGCGAAAAAACAGGGGCCGGTGACTATGGCTACACCTTC
-,-,TRBV10-3,TRBJ1-1,CAISGREGRGVNTEAFF,TGTGCCATCAGTGGACGGGAAGGCAGGGGTGTGAACACTGAAGCTTTCTTT
-,-,TRBV29-1,TRBJ1-1,CSVELRLKNTEAFF,TGCAGCGTTGAACTTCGCCTAAAGAACACTGAAGCTTTCTTT
TRBD1,few,TRBV2,TRBJ1-4,CASSRQGTGSEKLFF,TGTGCCAGCAGCCGTCAAGGGACAGGGAGTGAAAAACTGTTTTTT
-,-,TRBV29-1,TRBJ1-4,CSVGGQGAEKLFF,TGCAGCGTTGGGGGGCAGGGTGCTGAAAAACTGTTTTTT
TRBD1,-,TRBV15,TRBJ1-2,CATSRGRPDRPIGGYTF,TGTGCCACCAGCAGAGGGCGGCCGGACAGGCCCATAGGAGGCTACACCTTC